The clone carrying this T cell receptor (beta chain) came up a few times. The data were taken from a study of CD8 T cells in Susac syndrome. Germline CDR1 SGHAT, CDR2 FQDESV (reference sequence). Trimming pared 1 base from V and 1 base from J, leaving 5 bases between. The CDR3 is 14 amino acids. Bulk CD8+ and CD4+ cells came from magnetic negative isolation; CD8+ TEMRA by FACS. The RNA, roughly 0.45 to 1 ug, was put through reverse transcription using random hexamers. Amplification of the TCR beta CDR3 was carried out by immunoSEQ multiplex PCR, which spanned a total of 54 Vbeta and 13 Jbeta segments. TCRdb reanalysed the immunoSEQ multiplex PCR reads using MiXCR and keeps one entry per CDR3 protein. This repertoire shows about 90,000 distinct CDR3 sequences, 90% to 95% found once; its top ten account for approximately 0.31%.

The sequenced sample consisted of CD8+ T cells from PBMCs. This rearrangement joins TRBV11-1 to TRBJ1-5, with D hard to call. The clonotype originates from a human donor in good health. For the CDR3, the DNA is TGTGCCAGCAGCTTAGACGCGAGCAATCAGCCCCAGCATTTT. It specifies CASSLDASNQPQHF.